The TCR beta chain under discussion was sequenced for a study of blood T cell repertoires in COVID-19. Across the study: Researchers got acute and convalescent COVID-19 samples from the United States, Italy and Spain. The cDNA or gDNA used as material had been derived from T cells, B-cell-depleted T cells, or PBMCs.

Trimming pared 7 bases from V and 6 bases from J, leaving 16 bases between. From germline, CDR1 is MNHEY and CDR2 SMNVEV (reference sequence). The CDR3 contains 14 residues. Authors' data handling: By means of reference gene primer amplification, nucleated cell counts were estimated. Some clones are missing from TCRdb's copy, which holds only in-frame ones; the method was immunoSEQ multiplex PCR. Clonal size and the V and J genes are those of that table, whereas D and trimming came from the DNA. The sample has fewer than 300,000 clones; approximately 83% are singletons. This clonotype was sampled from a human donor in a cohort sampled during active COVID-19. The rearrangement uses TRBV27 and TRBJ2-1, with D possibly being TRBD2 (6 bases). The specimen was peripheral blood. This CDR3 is CASNRLEGGNEQFF. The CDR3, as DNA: TGTGCCAGCAACCGACTAGAGGGTGGCAATGAGCAGTTCTTC.